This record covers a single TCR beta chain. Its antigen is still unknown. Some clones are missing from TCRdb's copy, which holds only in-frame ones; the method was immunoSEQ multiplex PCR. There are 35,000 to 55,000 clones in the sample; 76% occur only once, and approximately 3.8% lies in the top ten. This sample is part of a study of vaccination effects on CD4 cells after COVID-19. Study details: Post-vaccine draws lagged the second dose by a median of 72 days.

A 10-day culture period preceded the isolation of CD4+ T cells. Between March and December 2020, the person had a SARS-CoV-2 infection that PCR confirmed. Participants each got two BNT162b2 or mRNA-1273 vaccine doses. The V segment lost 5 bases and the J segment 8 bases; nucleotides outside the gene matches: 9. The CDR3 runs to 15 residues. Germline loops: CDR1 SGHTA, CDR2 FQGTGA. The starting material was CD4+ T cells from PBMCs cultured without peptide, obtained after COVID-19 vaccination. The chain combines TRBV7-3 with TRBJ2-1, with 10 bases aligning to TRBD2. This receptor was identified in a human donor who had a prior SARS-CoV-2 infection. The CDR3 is CASSRTGTSVDEQFF. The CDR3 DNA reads TGTGCCAGCAGCCGGACCGGGACTAGCGTCGATGAGCAGTTCTTC.